Presented here are 21 T cell receptor beta chains from one specimen sequenced in a study of blood T cell repertoires in COVID-19. Profiled with immunoSEQ multiplex PCR; TCRdb holds only in-frame clones, not every one. The sample lists 350,000 or so clones, approximately 91% occurring once. Source material: PBMCs or T cells enriched from blood (not recorded which). The receptor source for this set is a woman aged 25 to 39 who had been exposed to COVID-19.

The chain joins TRBV18 to TRBJ1-5; TRBD1 is a possible D gene (6 bases). The V end was cut by 5 bases, the J end by 7 bases, with 15 bases between. CDR3 length: 14 residues. CDR1 and CDR2 from the germline V gene are KGHSH and LQKENI. CDR3 sequence: CASSTGQTGQPQHF. CDR3 nucleotides: TGTGCCAGCTCAACCGGACAGACGGGGCAGCCCCAGCATTTT.

This clone was seen ten or more times. The rearrangement links TRBV5-6 to TRBJ2-7; 7 bases line up with TRBD2. CDR1 and CDR2 from the germline V gene are SGHDT and YYEEEE. V lost 0 bases and J lost 2; bases outside the gene matches: 8. The CDR3 consists of 16 residues. CDR3 sequence: CASSLARGSLTYEQYF. The CDR3 coding sequence is TGTGCCAGCAGCTTGGCGCGGGGGTCCCTTACCTACGAGCAGTACTTC.

This chain connects TRBV7-9 to TRBJ2-7; 8 bases fit TRBD1. J lost 6 bases, V lost 2 bases, and 12 bases had no gene match. The CDR3 is 16 amino acids. CDR1 and CDR2 from the germline V gene are SEHNR and FQNEAQ (reference sequence). In DNA form, the CDR3 reads TGTGCCAGCAGCTTATCTAGGACAGAAGGACAGGGCGAGCAGTACTTC. It encodes CASSLSRTEGQGEQYF.

J is TRBJ2-5 and V is TRBV5-1, with 7 positions matching TRBD1. Germline trimming cut 2 bases from V and 3 bases from J; bases unmatched to any gene: 4. Per the germline V gene, CDR1 is SGHRS and CDR2 is YFSETQ. The CDR3 has 14 residues. CDR3 in DNA: TGCGCCAGCAGCTTAGGGGGCCAGGAAGAGACCCAGTACTTC. The encoded protein is CASSLGGQEETQYF.

This clone was detected once. This sequence joins TRBV7-3 and TRBJ1-2; TRBD1 matches 7 bases. Germline V gene data show CDR1 as SGHTA and CDR2 as FQGTGA. With V trimmed by 4 bases and J by 4 bases, 3 bases remained unmatched. This CDR3 is built from 13 residues. DNA for the CDR3: TGTGCCAGCAGCTGGACAGGCTCCTATGGCTACACCTTC. Its protein product is CASSWTGSYGYTF.

This clone appeared a few times. V and J are TRBV5-1 and TRBJ1-4, with D possibly being TRBD1 (6 bases). The CDR3 is made up of 14 amino acids. Germline V lookup: CDR1 SGHRS, CDR2 YFSETQ. V was trimmed by 2 bases and J by 8 bases, leaving 13 bases between them. This CDR3 reads CASSLQGIDEKLFF. CDR3 nucleotides: TGCGCCAGCAGCTTACAGGGTATTGACGAAAAACTGTTTTTT.

The chain recombines TRBV6-2 or TRBV6-3 with TRBJ2-3; TRBD2 matches 9 bases. The V gene's germline CDR1 is MNHEY and CDR2 SVGEGT. The CDR3 consists of 18 residues. V dropped 5 bases and J dropped 2; count of bases not matched to a gene: 14. The CDR3 DNA reads as TGTGCCAGCAGTGGGAATTCGCTAGCGGGGCGGGTCACAGATACGCAGTATTTT. Translating it yields CASSGNSLAGRVTDTQYF.

The chain has TRBV28 and TRBJ2-1; TRBD2 matches at 11 bases. Germline CDR1 and CDR2: MDHEN and SYDVKM. The V gene end was trimmed by 1 base and the J gene end by 5 bases; junction bases not matched to a gene: 7. This CDR3 spans 17 amino acids. The CDR3: CASSLYPGLAVNNEQFF. The CDR3 bases are TGTGCCAGCAGTTTATATCCGGGACTAGCGGTTAACAATGAGCAGTTCTTC.

In its sample, this clone was seen once. The chain links TRBV11-3 to TRBJ2-7; a possible D gene is TRBD1 (6 bases). CDR1 is SGHNT, CDR2 YENEEA, per germline. There are 15 residues in the CDR3. V was clipped by 4 bases and J by 3 bases, with 16 bases between them. CDR3 residues: CASSSPTRGHYEQYF. CDR3 in DNA: TGTGCCAGCAGCTCACCAACCAGGGGACACTACGAGCAGTACTTC.

V gene TRBV5-6 combines with J gene TRBJ2-7; TRBD2 aligns across 7 bases. The germline V gene encodes CDR1 SGHDT and CDR2 YYEEEE. The V segment lost 6 bases and the J segment 3 bases; nucleotides outside the gene matches: 9. This CDR3 has 14 amino acids. The CDR3 protein is CASTPEGRGYEQYF. The CDR3 DNA reads TGTGCCAGCACCCCAGAGGGGAGGGGCTACGAGCAGTACTTC.

The chain recombines TRBV5-1 with TRBJ2-1; the match to TRBD2 covers 8 bases. V shed 2 bases, J shed 7 bases, and the junction held 5 bases outside the gene matches. The CDR3 spans 14 residues. In germline, CDR1 is SGHRS, CDR2 YFSETQ. In nucleotides, the CDR3 is TGCGCCAGCAGCTTCGGCGGGAGGACGAATGAGCAGTTCTTC. It yields the protein CASSFGGRTNEQFF.

V is TRBV7-2 and J is TRBJ1-1; 8 bases are shared with TRBD1. V was pared by 5 bases and J by 3 bases, with 5 bases of the junction left unmatched. Germline CDR1 and CDR2: SGHTA and FQGNSA. CDR3 length: 14 residues. CDR3 sequence reads: CASSRDRLDTEAFF. Written as DNA, the CDR3 is TGTGCCAGCAGCCGGGACAGGCTGGACACTGAAGCTTTCTTT.

This chain links TRBV6-1 with TRBJ1-2; 7 bases map to TRBD1. Germline trimming cut 3 bases from V and 4 bases from J; bases unmatched to any gene: 5. This CDR3 is built from 14 residues. Germline values: CDR1 MNHNS, CDR2 SASEGT. DNA of the CDR3: TGTGCCAGCAGTGATTACAGGGGTGCCTATGGCTACACCTTC. Its protein is CASSDYRGAYGYTF.

Here the CDR3 reads CASSLSIGTGHTIYF. In DNA form, the CDR3 reads TGTGCCAGCAGTTTATCTATCGGGACAGGGCACACCATATATTTT. The chain uses TRBV28 and TRBJ1-3; the match to TRBD1 covers 9 bases. V trimming: 1 base; J trimming: 8 bases; junction bases outside the gene matches: 6. There are 15 residues in the CDR3. Germline V gene data show CDR1 as MDHEN and CDR2 as SYDVKM.

This clone was recorded once. The chain links TRBV30 to TRBJ2-1; a weak D match, TRBD2 (6 bases). The CDR3 consists of 15 residues. The ends were cut back, 6 bases at V and 5 bases at J, with 20 bases in the middle. Germline loops: CDR1 GTSNPN, CDR2 SVGIG (reference sequence). This CDR3 is CACPRTGVSNNEQFF. The DNA for the CDR3 is TGTGCCTGCCCCCGGACGGGGGTTTCCAACAATGAGCAGTTCTTC. The entire variable domain, with the rest obtained from reference TRBV30 and TRBJ2-1, is as follows: SQTIHQWPATLVQPVGSPLSLECTVEGTSNPNLYWYRQAAGRGLQLLFYSVGIGQISSEVPQNLSASRPQDRQFILSSKKLLLSDSGFYLCACPRTGVSNNEQFFGPGTRLTVL.

The CDR3 DNA reads TGTGCCAGCAGTTCAGTACCGGGACTAGCGAGGTTCCAGTATTTT. Its translation is CASSSVPGLARFQYF. This chain uses TRBV28 with TRBJ2-3; 10 bases align to TRBD2. V trimming: 4 bases; J trimming: 12 bases; junction bases outside the gene matches: 13. Germline V gene lookup returns CDR1 MDHEN and CDR2 SYDVKM. The CDR3 totals 15 residues. Full variable domain (remainder filled in from reference TRBV28 and TRBJ2-3): DVKVTQSSRYLVKRTGEKVFLECVQDMDHENMFWYRQDPGLGLRLIYFSYDVKMKEKGDIPEGYSVSREKKERFSLILESASTNQTSMYLCASSSVPGLARFQYFGPGTRLTVL.

This clone was observed a single time. The chain couples TRBV27 to TRBJ2-4; TRBD2 matches at 8 bases. Germline CDR1 MNHEY, CDR2 SMNVEV (reference sequence). The CDR3 is 12 amino acids. The V gene end was trimmed by 4 bases and the J gene end by 11 bases; junction bases not matched to a gene: 4. DNA for the CDR3: TGTGCCAGCAGTTCGGCTAGCGGGTTTCAGTACTTC. Protein sequence: CASSSASGFQYF.

CDR3 sequence reads: CASRDTGALEDEQYF. The CDR3 nucleotides are TGTGCCAGTAGAGACACAGGGGCGCTGGAGGACGAGCAGTACTTC. The rearrangement uses TRBV19 and TRBJ2-7; 7 nucleotides agree with TRBD1. The V segment lost 6 bases and the J segment 5 bases; nucleotides outside the gene matches: 13. The CDR3 is 15 amino acids. CDR1 is LNHDA and CDR2 is SQIVND in the germline V gene (reference sequence).

On this clone itself: Other DNA variants within this sample encode the same CDR3. The chain employs TRBV30 and TRBJ1-5, with 10 bases aligning to TRBD1. Germline loops: CDR1 GTSNPN, CDR2 SVGIG (reference sequence). Trimming at V came to 0 bases and at J to 2 bases, leaving 1 base not matched to a gene. The CDR3 spans 15 residues. CDR3 in amino acids: CAWSVGQGGNQPQHF. Here the CDR3 DNA reads TGTGCCTGGAGTGTTGGACAGGGGGGCAATCAGCCCCAGCATTTT.

This clone is a singleton in its sample. The V call is TRBV5-1, the J call TRBJ2-2; 12 bases are a match to TRBD1. CDR3 length: 17 amino acids. Germline V gene data show CDR1 as SGHRS and CDR2 as YFSETQ. Trimming removed 4 bases from V and 0 bases from J; junction bases left unmatched: 4. In DNA form, the CDR3 reads TGCGCCAGCAGCGGGCGGGACAGGGGGCCGAACACCGGGGAGCTGTTTTTT. Translating gives CASSGRDRGPNTGELFF.

This sequence joins TRBV12-5 and TRBJ1-5; D is undetermined. There are 11 residues in the CDR3. Germline V gene data show CDR1 as LGHNT and CDR2 as FRNRAP. With 5 bases removed from V and 6 bases from J, the gap between germline ends came to 5 bases. The DNA for the CDR3 is TGTGCTAGTGGTCCGGGTCAGCCCCAGCATTTT. Protein: CASGPGQPQHF.